The clone carrying this TCR beta chain was detected a few times. CDR1 and CDR2 from the germline V gene are SQVTM and ANQGSEA. This CDR3 is 12 amino acids long. V dropped 4 bases and J dropped 3 bases, with 9 bases sitting between them. The sample comes from a study of CD8+ T cells in alopecia areata. RNA extraction was followed by reverse transcription into cDNA, which acted as the sequencing template. Assay used: immunoSEQ multiplex PCR; TCRdb lists only in-frame clones, some missing. The sample lists around 98,000 clones, roughly two fifths occurring once. The J gene is TRBJ2-5, the V gene TRBV29-1; weak D call: TRBD1 (6 bases). Sequenced input: CD4+ T cells sorted from blood. This TCR derives from a human donor with alopecia areata. Here the CDR3 reads CSVVRQEETQYF. CDR3 sequence (DNA): TGCAGCGTTGTCCGACAGGAAGAGACCCAGTACTTC.